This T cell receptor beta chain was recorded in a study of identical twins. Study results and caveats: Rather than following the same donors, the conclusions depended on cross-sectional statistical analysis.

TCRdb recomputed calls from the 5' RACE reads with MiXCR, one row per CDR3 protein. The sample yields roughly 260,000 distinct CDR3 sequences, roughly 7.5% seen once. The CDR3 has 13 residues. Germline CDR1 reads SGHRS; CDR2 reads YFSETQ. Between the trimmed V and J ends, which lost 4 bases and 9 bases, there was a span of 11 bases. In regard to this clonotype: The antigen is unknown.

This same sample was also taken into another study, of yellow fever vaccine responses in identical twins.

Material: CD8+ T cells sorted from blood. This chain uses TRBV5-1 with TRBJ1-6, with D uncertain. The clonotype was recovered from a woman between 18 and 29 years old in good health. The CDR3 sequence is CASSRTDGSPLHF. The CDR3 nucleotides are TGCGCCAGCAGCCGGACCGACGGTTCACCCCTCCACTTT.